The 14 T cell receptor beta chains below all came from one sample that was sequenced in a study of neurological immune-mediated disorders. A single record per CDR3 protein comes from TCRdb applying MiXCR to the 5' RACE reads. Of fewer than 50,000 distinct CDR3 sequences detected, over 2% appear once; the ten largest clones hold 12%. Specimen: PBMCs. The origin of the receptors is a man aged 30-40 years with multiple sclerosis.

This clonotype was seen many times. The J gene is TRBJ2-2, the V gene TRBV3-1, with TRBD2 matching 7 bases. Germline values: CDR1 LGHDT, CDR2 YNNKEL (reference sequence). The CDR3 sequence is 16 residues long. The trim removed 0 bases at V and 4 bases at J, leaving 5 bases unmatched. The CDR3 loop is CASSQDGGDRTGELFF. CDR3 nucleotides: TGTGCCAGCAGCCAAGATGGGGGGGATCGCACCGGGGAGCTGTTTTTT.

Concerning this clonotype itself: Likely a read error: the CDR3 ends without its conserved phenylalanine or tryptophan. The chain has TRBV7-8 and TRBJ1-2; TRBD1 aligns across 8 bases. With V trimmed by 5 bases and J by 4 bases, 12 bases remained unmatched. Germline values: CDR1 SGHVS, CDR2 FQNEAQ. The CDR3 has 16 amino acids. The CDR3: CASSLGQGFGGYGYTI. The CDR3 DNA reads TGTGCCAGCAGCCTAGGACAGGGCTTTGGGGGCTATGGCTACACCATC.

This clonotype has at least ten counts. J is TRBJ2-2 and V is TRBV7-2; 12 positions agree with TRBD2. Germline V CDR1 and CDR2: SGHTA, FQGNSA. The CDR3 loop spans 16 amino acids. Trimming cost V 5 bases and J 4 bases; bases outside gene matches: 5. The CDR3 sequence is CASSIRLAGVTGELFF. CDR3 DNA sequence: TGTGCCAGCAGCATAAGACTAGCGGGAGTCACCGGGGAGCTGTTTTTT.

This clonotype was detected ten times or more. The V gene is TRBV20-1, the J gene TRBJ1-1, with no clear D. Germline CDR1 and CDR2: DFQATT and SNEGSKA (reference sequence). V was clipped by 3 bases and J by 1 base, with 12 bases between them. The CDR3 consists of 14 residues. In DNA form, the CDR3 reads TGCAGTGCTAGGACCATGCGGGAGAACACTGAAGCTTTCTTT. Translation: CSARTMRENTEAFF.

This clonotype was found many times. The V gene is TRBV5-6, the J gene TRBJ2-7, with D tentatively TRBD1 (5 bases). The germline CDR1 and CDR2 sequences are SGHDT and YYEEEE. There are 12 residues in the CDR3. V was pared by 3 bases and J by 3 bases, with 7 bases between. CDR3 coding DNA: TGTGCCAGCAGCTACGACAGCTACGAGCAGTACTTC. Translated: CASSYDSYEQYF.

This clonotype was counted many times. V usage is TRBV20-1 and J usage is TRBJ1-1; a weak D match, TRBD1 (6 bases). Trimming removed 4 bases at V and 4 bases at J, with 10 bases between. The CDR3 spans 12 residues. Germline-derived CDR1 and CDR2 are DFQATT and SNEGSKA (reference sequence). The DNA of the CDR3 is TGCAGTGCTACTGGGGGCGGCACTGAAGCTTTCTTT. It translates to CSATGGGTEAFF.

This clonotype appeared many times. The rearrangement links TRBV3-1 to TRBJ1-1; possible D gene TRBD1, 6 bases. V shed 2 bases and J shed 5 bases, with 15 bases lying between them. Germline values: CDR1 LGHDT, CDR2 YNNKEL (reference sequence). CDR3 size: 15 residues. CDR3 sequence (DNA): TGTGCCAGCAGCCAATTACAGGGCTCGGTGACTGAAGCTTTCTTT. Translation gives CASSQLQGSVTEAFF. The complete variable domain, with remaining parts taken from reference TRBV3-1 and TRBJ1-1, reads DTAVSQTPKYLVTQMGNDKSIKCEQNLGHDTMYWYKQDSKKFLKIMFSYNNKELIINETVPNRFSPKSPDKAHLNLHINSLELGDSAVYFCASSQLQGSVTEAFFGQGTRLTVV.

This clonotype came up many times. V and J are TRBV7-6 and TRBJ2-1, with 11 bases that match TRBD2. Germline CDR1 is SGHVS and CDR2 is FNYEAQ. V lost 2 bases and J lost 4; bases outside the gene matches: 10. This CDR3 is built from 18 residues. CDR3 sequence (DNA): TGTGCCAGCAGCTTAAGTCTGACTAGCGGGGAGAGTTACAATGAGCAGTTCTTC. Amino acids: CASSLSLTSGESYNEQFF.

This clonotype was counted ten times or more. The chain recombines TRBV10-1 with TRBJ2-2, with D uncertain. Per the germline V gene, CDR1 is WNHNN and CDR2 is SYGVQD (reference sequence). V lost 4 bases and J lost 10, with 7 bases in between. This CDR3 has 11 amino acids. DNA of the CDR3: TGCGCCAGCAGTGGCTCCGTGGAGCTGTTTTTT. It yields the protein CASSGSVELFF.

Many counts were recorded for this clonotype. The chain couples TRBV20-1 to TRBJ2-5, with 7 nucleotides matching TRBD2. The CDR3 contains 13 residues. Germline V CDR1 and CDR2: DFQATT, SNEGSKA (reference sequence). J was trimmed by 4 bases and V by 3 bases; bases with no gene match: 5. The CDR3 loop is CSASLAGAETQYF. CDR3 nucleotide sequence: TGCAGTGCTAGTCTTGCGGGAGCAGAGACCCAGTACTTC.

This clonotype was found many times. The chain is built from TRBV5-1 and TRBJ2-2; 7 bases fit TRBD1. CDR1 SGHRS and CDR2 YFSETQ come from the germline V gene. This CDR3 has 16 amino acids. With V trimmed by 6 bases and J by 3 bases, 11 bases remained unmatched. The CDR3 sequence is CASTQRTGWDTGELFF. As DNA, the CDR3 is TGCGCCAGCACCCAAAGGACAGGTTGGGACACCGGGGAGCTGTTTTTT.

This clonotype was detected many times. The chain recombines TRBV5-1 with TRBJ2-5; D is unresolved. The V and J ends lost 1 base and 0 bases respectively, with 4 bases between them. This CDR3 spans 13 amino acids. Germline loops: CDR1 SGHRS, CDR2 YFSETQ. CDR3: CASSLNYQETQYF. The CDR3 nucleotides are TGCGCCAGCAGCTTGAACTACCAAGAGACCCAGTACTTC.

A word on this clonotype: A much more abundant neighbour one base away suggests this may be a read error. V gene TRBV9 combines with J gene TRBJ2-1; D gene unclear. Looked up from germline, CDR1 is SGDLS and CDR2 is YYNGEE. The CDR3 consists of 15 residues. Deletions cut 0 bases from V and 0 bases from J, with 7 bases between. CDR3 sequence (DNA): TGTGCCAGCAGCGTAGGGGTCAACTCCTACAATGAGCAGTTCTTC. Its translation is CASSVGVNSYNEQFF. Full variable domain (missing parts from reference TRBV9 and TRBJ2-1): DSGVTQTPKHLITATGQRVTLRCSPRSGDLSVYWYQQSLDQGLQFLIQYYNGEERAKGNILERFSAQQFPDLHSELNLSSLELGDSALYFCASSVGVNSYNEQFFGPGTRLTVL.

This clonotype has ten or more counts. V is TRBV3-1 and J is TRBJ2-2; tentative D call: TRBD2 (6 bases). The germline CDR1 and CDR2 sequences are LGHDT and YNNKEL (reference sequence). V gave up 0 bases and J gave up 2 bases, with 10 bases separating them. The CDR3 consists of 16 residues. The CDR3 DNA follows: TGTGCCAGCAGCCAAGAGTGGGGGGTCAACACCGGGGAGCTGTTTTTT. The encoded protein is CASSQEWGVNTGELFF.